This TCR beta chain was identified during a study of cytomegalovirus exposure and HLA in healthy donors. V shed 2 bases, J shed 10 bases, and the junction held 14 bases outside the gene matches. In germline, CDR1 is SQVTM, CDR2 ANQGSEA. The CDR3 has 15 amino acids. 60 Vbeta and 13 Jbeta primers were used in PCR. Some clones are missing from TCRdb's copy, which holds only in-frame ones; the method was immunoSEQ multiplex PCR. This sample has 180,000 or so clones, with 82% found just once. The TCR sequence derives from a man between 40 and 49 years old in good health and CMV-seronegative. This sequence joins TRBV29-1 and TRBJ2-1; 7 bases align to TRBD1. The sequencing sample was made of PBMCs. DNA of the CDR3: TGCAGCGTTGAAAACCGACAGGGCCCGTCGGGAGAGCAGTTCTTC. It specifies CSVENRQGPSGEQFF.